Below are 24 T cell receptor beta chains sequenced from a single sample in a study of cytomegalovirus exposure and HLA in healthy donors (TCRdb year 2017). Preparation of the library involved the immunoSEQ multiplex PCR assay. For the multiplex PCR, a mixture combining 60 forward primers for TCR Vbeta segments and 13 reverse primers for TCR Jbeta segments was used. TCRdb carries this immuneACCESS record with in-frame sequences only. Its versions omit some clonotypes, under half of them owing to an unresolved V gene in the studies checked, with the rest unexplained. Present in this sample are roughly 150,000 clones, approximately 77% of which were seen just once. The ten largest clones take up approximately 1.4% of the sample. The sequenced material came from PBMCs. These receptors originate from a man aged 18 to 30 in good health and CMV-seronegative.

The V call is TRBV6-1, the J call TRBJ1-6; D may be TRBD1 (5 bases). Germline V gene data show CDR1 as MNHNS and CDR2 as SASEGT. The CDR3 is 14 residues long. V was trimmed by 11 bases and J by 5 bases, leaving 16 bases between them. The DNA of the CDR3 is TGTGCCGGCTCCTGGGGAGGGGATAATTCACCCCTCCACTTT. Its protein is CAGSWGGDNSPLHF.

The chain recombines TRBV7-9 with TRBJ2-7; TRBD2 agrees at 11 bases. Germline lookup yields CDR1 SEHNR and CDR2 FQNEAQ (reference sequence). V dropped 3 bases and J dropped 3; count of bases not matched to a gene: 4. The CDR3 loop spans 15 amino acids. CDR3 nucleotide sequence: TGTGCCAGCAGCTTGGATACTAGCGGGAGCTACGAGCAGTACTTC. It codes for CASSLDTSGSYEQYF.

The CDR3 sequence is CASTSGSHSYEQYF. CDR3 DNA: TGTGCCAGCACCAGTGGTTCTCACTCCTACGAGCAGTACTTC. This rearrangement joins TRBV7-2 to TRBJ2-7; D remains unclear. The CDR3 runs to 14 residues. Germline assignment: CDR1 SGHTA and CDR2 FQGNSA. The V end lost 7 bases, the J end lost 0 bases, and 13 bases lay between the germline ends.

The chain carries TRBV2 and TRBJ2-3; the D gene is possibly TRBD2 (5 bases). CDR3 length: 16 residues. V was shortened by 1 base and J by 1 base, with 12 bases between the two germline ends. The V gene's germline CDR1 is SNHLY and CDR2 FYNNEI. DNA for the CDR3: TGTGCCAGCAGTGAAGGTGGAAGAGCGGGCACAGATACGCAGTATTTT. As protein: CASSEGGRAGTDTQYF.

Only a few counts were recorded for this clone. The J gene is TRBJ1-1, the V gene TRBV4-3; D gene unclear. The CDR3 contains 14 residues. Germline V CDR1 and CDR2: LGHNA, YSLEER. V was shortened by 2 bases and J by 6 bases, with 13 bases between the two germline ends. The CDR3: CASSQYGSLPEAFF. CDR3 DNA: TGCGCCAGCAGCCAATACGGGTCGCTGCCTGAAGCTTTCTTT.

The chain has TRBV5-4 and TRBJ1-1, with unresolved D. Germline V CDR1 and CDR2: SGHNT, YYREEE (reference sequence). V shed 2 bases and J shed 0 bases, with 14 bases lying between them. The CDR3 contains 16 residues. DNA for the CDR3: TGTGCCAGCAGCTTTACGTCAGGAACTCTGAACACTGAAGCTTTCTTT. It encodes CASSFTSGTLNTEAFF.

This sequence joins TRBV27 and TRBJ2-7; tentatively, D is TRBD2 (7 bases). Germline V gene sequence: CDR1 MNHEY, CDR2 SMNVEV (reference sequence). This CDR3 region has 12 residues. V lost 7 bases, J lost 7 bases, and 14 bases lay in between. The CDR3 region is CASKGGSGEQYF. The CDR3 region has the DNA TGTGCCAGCAAGGGGGGGTCGGGGGAGCAGTACTTC.

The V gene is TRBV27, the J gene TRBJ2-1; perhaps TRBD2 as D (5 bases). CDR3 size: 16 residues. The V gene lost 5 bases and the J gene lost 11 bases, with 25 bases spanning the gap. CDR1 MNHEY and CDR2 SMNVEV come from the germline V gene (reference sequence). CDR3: CASSGKLGATRRKQFF. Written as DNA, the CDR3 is TGTGCCAGCAGTGGCAAACTAGGAGCCACACGAAGGAAGCAGTTCTTC.

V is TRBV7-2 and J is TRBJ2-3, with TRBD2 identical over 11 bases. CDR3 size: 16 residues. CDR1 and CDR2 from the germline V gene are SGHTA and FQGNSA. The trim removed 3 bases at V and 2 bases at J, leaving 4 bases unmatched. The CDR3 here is CASSFLTSGITDTQYF. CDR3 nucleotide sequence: TGTGCCAGCAGCTTCCTGACTAGCGGGATCACAGATACGCAGTATTTT.

CDR3 bases: TGTGCCATCAGTGAACAGGGTAATCGAGAGACCCAGTACTTC. Protein product: CAISEQGNRETQYF. The chain couples TRBV10-3 to TRBJ2-5; possibly TRBD1 for D (6 bases). V was shortened by 3 bases and J by 4 bases, with 12 bases between the two germline ends. The length of the CDR3 is 14 residues. The germline V gene encodes CDR1 ENHRY and CDR2 SYGVKD.

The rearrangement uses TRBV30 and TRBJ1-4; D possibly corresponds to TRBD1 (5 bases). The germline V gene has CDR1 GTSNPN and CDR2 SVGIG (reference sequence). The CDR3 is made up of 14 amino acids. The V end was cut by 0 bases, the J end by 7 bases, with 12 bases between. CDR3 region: CAWSVLGGSEKLFF. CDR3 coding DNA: TGTGCCTGGAGTGTACTTGGGGGGAGTGAAAAACTGTTTTTT.

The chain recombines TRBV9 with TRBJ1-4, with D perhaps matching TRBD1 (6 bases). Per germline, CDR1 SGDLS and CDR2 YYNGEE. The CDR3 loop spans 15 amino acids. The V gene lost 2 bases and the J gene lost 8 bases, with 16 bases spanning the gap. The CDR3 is CASSVTQGRGEKLFF. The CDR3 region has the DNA TGTGCCAGCAGCGTGACACAGGGCAGAGGGGAAAAACTGTTTTTT.

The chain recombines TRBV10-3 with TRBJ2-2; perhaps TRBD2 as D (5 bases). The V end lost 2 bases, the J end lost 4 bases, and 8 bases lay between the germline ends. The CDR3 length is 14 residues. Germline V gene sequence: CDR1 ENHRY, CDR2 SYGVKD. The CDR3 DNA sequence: TGTGCCATCAGTGAGGGCGGAGGCACCGGGGAGCTGTTTTTT. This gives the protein CAISEGGGTGELFF.

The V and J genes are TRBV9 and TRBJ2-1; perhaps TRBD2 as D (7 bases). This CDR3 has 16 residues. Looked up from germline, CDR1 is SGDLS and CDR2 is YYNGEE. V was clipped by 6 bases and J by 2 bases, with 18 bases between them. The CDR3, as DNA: TGTGCCAGCAACTGGGGGGGCCCTAATACCTACAATGAGCAGTTCTTC. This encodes CASNWGGPNTYNEQFF.

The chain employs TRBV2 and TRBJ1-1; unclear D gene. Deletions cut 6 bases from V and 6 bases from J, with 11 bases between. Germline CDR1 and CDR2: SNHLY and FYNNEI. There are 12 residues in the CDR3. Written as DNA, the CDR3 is TGTGCCAGCAGGACGAGAGGCGCTGAAGCTTTCTTT. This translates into CASRTRGAEAFF.

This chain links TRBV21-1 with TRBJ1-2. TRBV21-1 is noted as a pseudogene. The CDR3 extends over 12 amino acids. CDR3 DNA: TGTGCCAGCAGCAAAGGCGGGGCCTACCCCCCTTTC. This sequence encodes CASSKGGAYPPF.

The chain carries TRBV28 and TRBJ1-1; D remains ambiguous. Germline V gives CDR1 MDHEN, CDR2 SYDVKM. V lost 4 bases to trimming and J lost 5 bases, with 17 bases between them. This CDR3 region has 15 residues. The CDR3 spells CASSSEVVGATEAFF. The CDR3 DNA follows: TGTGCCAGCAGTTCTGAGGTGGTTGGCGCGACTGAAGCTTTCTTT.

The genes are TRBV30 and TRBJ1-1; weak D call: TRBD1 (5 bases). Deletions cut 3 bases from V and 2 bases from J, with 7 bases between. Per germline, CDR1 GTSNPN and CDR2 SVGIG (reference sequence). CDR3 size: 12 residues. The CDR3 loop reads CAWRTANTEAFF. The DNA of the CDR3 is TGTGCCTGGAGGACAGCCAACACTGAAGCTTTCTTT.

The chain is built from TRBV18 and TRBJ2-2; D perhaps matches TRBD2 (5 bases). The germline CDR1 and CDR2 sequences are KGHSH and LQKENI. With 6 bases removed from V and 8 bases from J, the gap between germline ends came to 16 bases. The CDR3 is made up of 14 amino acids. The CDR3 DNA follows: TGTGCCAGCTCGCCGAGCGAGGGCCAGGGGGAGCTGTTTTTT. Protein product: CASSPSEGQGELFF.

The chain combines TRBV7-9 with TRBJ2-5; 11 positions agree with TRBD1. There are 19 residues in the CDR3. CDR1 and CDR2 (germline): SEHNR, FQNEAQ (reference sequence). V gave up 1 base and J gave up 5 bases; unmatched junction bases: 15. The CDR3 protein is CASSLGTGGAAGAQETQYF. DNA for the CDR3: TGTGCCAGCAGCTTAGGGACAGGGGGCGCGGCGGGGGCTCAGGAGACCCAGTACTTC. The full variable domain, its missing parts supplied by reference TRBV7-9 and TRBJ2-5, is DTGVSQNPRHKITKRGQNVTFRCDPISEHNRLYWYRQTLGQGPEFLTYFQNEAQLEKSRLLSDRFSAERPKGSFSTLEIQRTEQGDSAMYLCASSLGTGGAAGAQETQYFGPGTRLLVL.

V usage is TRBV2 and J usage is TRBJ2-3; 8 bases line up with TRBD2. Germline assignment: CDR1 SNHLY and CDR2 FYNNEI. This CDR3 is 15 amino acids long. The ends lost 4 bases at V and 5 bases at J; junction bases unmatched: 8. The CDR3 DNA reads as TGTGCCAGCAGTGTGGAAGCGGGAGCAAGAGATACGCAGTATTTT. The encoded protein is CASSVEAGARDTQYF.

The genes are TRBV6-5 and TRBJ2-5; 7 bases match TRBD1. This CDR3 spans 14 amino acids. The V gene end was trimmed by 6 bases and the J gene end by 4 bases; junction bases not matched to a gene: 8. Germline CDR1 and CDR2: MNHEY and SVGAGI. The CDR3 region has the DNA TGTGCCAGCAGCTACAGGGGTTTGGGAGAGACCCAGTACTTC. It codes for CASSYRGLGETQYF.

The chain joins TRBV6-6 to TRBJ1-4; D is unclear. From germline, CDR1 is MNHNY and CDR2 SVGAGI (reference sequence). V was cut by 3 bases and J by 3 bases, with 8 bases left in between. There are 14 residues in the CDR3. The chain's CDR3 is CASSYRQANEKLFF. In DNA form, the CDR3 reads TGTGCCAGCAGTTATAGGCAGGCTAATGAAAAACTGTTTTTT.

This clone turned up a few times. The CDR3 is CASSLGGRYSPLHF. For the CDR3, the DNA is TGTGCCAGCAGCTTAGGGGGAAGGTATTCACCCCTCCACTTT. The chain uses TRBV5-6 and TRBJ1-6, with a weak D call TRBD1 (6 bases). The germline CDR1 and CDR2 sequences are SGHDT and YYEEEE. The CDR3 runs to 14 residues. V was shortened by 2 bases and J by 8 bases, with 11 bases between the two germline ends.